The 2 T cell receptor beta chains given below trace back to one sample, sequenced in a study of tissue T cells after allogeneic stem cell transplantation. Generated by immunoSEQ multiplex PCR, the TCRdb table keeps only in-frame clones and is missing some. The table records some 3,200 clones, 55% of them present only once. Sample time point: mouse harvest day 7 after allogeneic transplant. Tail vein injection delivered 10^7 T-cell-depleted bone marrow cells and 10^6 splenic CD5+ T cells. The sequenced sample was gut tissue. The receptors were gathered from a female BALB/c mouse given C57BL/6 T cells with graft-versus-host disease after an allogeneic hematopoietic cell transplant.

On this clone: Gene names follow the mouse nomenclature. The read ends 1 residue shy of where the CDR3 ends; the end is completed using the germline J gene. V usage is TRBV19 and J usage is TRBJ2-7, with a tentative D call TRBD2 (8 bases). CDR3 length: 14 amino acids. V was cut by 6 bases and J by 0 bases, with 13 bases left in between. Per the germline V gene, CDR1 is FNHDT and CDR2 is SITEND (reference sequence). The CDR3 bases that were read are TGTGCCAGCAAGGACTGGGACAGCTCCTATGAACAGTAC. It encodes CASKDWDSSYEQY. The CDR3 as a whole reads CASKDWDSSYEQYF.

For this clone: Gene names and germline refer to mouse. The covered CDR3 bases are TGTGCAAGCAGCTTAGTAGGGATTAACACCGGGCAGCTCTAC. Translating it yields CASSLVGINTGQLY. From start to end, the CDR3 is CASSLVGINTGQLYF. The genes are TRBV16 and TRBJ2-2; no definite D call. The sequenced fragment ends 1 residue before the CDR3 boundary, so the rest is inferred from the germline J gene. CDR3 length: 15 residues. V was pared by 1 base and J by 2 bases, with 8 bases between. The germline gives CDR1 SGHSA, CDR2 FRNQAP.